The rows below give T cell receptor beta chains drawn from one sample of a study of Ad26.COV2.S vaccination and SARS-CoV-2 variants. Assay used: immunoSEQ multiplex PCR; TCRdb lists only in-frame clones, some missing. Of 500,000 or so clones listed, approximately 88% are singletons. This material consisted of peripheral blood, taken in a trial of Ad26.COV2.S vaccine versus placebo. These TCRs come from a person aged 18-65 years who received the Ad26.COV2.S COVID-19 vaccine or a placebo. CDR3s include the opening cysteine and the closing phenylalanine or tryptophan. The D gene is left open where the match is weak. Only some rows state a clone size, as once, few, many or a class for expanded clones.

.	.	TRBV2	TRBJ1-4	CASRVTHGDEKLFF	TGTGCCAGCAGGGTGACTCATGGGGATGAAAAACTGTTTTTT
.	.	TRBV6-2/TRBV6-3	TRBJ2-1	CASSYLSSYNEQFF	TGTGCCAGCAGTTACTTGAGCTCCTACAATGAGCAGTTCTTC
.	once	TRBV7-8	TRBJ2-7	CASSLNPVGTYEQYF	TGTGCCAGCAGCCTAAACCCGGTGGGGACCTACGAGCAGTACTTC
TRBD1	.	TRBV18	TRBJ1-1	CASTQTGGRTEAFF	TGTGCCAGCACCCAAACAGGGGGTCGGACTGAAGCTTTCTTT
.	once	TRBV5-5	TRBJ2-7	CASWGASRVSGWYEQYF	TGTGCCAGCTGGGGGGCTAGTAGGGTTTCCGGATGGTACGAGCAGTACTTC
.	.	TRBV6-5	TRBJ1-4	CASRQPGPSEKLFF	TGTGCCAGCAGACAGCCGGGACCCTCGGAAAAACTGTTTTTT
.	.	TRBV19	TRBJ1-2	CASSTALFGGGNYGYTF	TGTGCCAGTAGTACAGCCCTTTTCGGGGGAGGTAACTATGGCTACACCTTC
.	.	TRBV7-2	TRBJ1-1	CASSLIFTEAFF	TGTGCCAGCAGCTTAATATTTACTGAAGCTTTCTTT
.	.	TRBV28	TRBJ2-3	CASSTRPQADTQYF	TGTGCCAGCAGTACCCGGCCCCAGGCGGATACGCAGTATTTT
.	few	TRBV29-1	TRBJ2-1	CSVEDPGNYNEQFF	TGCAGCGTTGAAGATCCCGGGAACTACAATGAGCAGTTCTTC
TRBD1	.	TRBV5-1	TRBJ1-1	CASSLGQGFTEAFF	TGCGCCAGCAGCCTGGGACAGGGGTTCACTGAAGCTTTCTTT
.	.	TRBV5-3	TRBJ1-6	CARSFTAVRDSPLHF	TGTGCCAGAAGCTTTACAGCCGTTAGGGATTCACCCCTCCACTTT
TRBD2	.	TRBV10-3	TRBJ2-7	CAISESGSGRNVGEQYF	TGTGCCATCAGTGAGTCGGGTAGCGGGAGAAATGTAGGAGAGCAGTACTTC
.	.	TRBV19	TRBJ2-6	CASSIGGSGANVLTF	TGTGCCAGTAGTATTGGGGGTAGTGGGGCCAACGTCCTGACTTTC
TRBD1	.	TRBV11-1	TRBJ2-7	CASSLPGTGWNEQYF	TGTGCCAGCAGCTTGCCCGGGACAGGGTGGAACGAGCAGTACTTC
.	few	TRBV3-1/TRBV3-2	TRBJ2-5	CASSQVGEETQYF	TGTGCCAGCAGCCAAGTAGGGGAGGAGACCCAGTACTTC
.	.	TRBV27	TRBJ2-7	CASSFEGGDTYEQYF	TGTGCCAGCAGTTTTGAGGGTGGGGATACCTACGAGCAGTACTTC
.	.	TRBV6-5	TRBJ2-7	CASRARLLGEQYF	TGTGCCAGCAGAGCCCGTCTGTTGGGCGAGCAGTACTTC
TRBD2	.	TRBV2	TRBJ2-2	CASSGRDYAGELFF	TGTGCCAGCAGTGGCCGGGACTATGCCGGGGAGCTGTTTTTT
TRBD1	once	TRBV28	TRBJ2-7	CASSRPGQGKSYEQYF	TGTGCCAGCAGCCGGCCGGGACAGGGTAAATCCTACGAGCAGTACTTC
.	.	TRBV6-2/TRBV6-3	TRBJ2-1	CASSYQGLTPNEQFF	TGTGCCAGCAGTTACCAGGGGCTGACCCCCAATGAGCAGTTCTTC
.	few	TRBV3-1/TRBV3-2	TRBJ2-1	CASSQKTRGNEQFF	TGTGCCAGCAGCCAAAAAACTAGGGGCAATGAGCAGTTCTTC
.	.	TRBV5-1	TRBJ2-5	CASRRSETQYF	TGCGCCAGCAGGAGGTCAGAGACCCAGTACTTC
.	.	TRBV28	TRBJ1-2	CASSSVGWGGGYTF	TGTGCCAGCAGTTCAGTCGGTTGGGGCGGGGGCTACACCTTC
.	.	TRBV14	TRBJ2-1	CASSQGGSGRYNEQFF	TGTGCCAGCAGCCAAGGGGGTAGCGGAAGATACAATGAGCAGTTCTTC
TRBD2	.	TRBV19	TRBJ2-1	CASTPRRLAAYNEQFF	TGTGCCAGTACCCCCCGACGACTAGCAGCCTACAATGAGCAGTTCTTC
.	.	TRBV28	TRBJ2-5	CASSPLTGDQETQYF	TGTGCCAGCAGCCCACTCACGGGAGACCAAGAGACCCAGTACTTC
TRBD2	.	TRBV7-9	TRBJ2-1	CATWASGSSYNEQFF	TGTGCCACCTGGGCTAGCGGGAGTTCCTACAATGAGCAGTTCTTC
TRBD1	once	TRBV2	TRBJ1-5	CASSEEKGRGGNQPQHF	TGTGCCAGCAGTGAAGAGAAGGGCAGGGGGGGCAATCAGCCCCAGCATTTT
.	.	TRBV15	TRBJ2-5	CATGRGDQETQYF	TGTGCCACCGGCCGAGGGGACCAAGAGACCCAGTACTTC
.	.	TRBV13	TRBJ2-1	CASRLRLVGGNEQFF	TGTGCCAGCAGACTAAGGCTTGTGGGGGGCAATGAGCAGTTCTTC
TRBD2	.	TRBV28	TRBJ2-5	CASRSLLPSGSYQETQYF	TGTGCCAGCAGATCCCTTCTCCCTAGCGGGTCGTACCAAGAGACCCAGTACTTC
.	.	TRBV6-5	TRBJ1-3	CASSYGPARNTIYF	TGTGCCAGCAGTTACGGGCCAGCGAGAAACACCATATATTTT
.	.	TRBV20-1	TRBJ1-6	CSAMGEALHF	TGCAGTGCTATGGGAGAGGCCCTCCACTTT
.	.	TRBV6-1	TRBJ2-2	CASSEGPTRVTGELFF	TGTGCCAGCAGTGAAGGGCCGACCAGGGTTACCGGGGAGCTGTTTTTT
TRBD1	once	TRBV9	TRBJ1-6	CASSVEPGSRDRFSALHF	TGTGCCAGCAGCGTAGAACCCGGGAGCCGGGACAGGTTTTCGGCCCTCCACTTT
.	.	TRBV19	TRBJ2-3	CASSIALLDTQYF	TGTGCCAGTAGTATTGCGCTTCTAGATACGCAGTATTTT
.	.	TRBV2	TRBJ1-4	CASSSDTFLFF	TGTGCCAGCAGTTCGGATACCTTCCTGTTTTTT
.	.	TRBV9	TRBJ2-7	CASSVGSLPYEQYF	TGTGCCAGCAGCGTCGGGAGTCTCCCCTACGAGCAGTACTTC
.	.	TRBV4-1	TRBJ1-4	CASSQELLDGNEKLFF	TGCGCCAGCAGCCAAGAGTTGCTGGACGGTAATGAAAAACTGTTTTTT
.	few	TRBV6-5	TRBJ1-3	CASRSQTSGNTIYF	TGTGCCAGCAGGAGTCAGACCTCTGGAAACACCATATATTTT
TRBD2	.	TRBV5-4	TRBJ2-1	CASSSTSINEQFF	TGTGCCAGCAGCTCGACTAGCATCAATGAGCAGTTCTTC
.	.	TRBV24-1	TRBJ1-2	CATSDRYGYTF	TGTGCCACCAGTGATCGCTATGGCTACACCTTC
.	.	TRBV7-8	TRBJ1-5	CASSLGAVNQPQHF	TGTGCCAGCAGCTTAGGGGCAGTAAATCAGCCCCAGCATTTT
.	.	TRBV28	TRBJ1-5	CASSSGDSNQPQHF	TGTGCCAGCAGTTCGGGGGATAGCAATCAGCCCCAGCATTTT
.	.	TRBV7-8	TRBJ1-5	CASSSLRGQPQHF	TGTGCCAGCAGCTCCCTCCGCGGTCAGCCCCAGCATTTT
TRBD2	.	TRBV30	TRBJ2-5	CAWSVAAGGVETQYF	TGTGCCTGGAGTGTGGCTGCGGGAGGGGTGGAGACCCAGTACTTC
TRBD2	once	TRBV13	TRBJ2-1	CASSLFTSGGYSYNEQFF	TGTGCCAGCAGCTTATTTACTAGCGGGGGTTACTCCTACAATGAGCAGTTCTTC
.	.	TRBV18	TRBJ2-5	CASSRQVPYQETQYF	TGTGCCAGCTCACGCCAGGTCCCGTACCAAGAGACCCAGTACTTC
.	.	TRBV4-2	TRBJ1-2	CASSQGTLGHGYTF	TGTGCCAGCAGCCAAGGGACCCTTGGCCATGGCTACACCTTC
TRBD2	.	TRBV19	TRBJ2-1	CASKGLAGGPWPYNEQFF	TGTGCCAGCAAAGGACTAGCGGGAGGCCCATGGCCCTACAATGAGCAGTTCTTC
.	.	TRBV28	TRBJ1-6	CASSFTALNSPLHF	TGTGCCAGCAGTTTCACCGCCTTGAATTCACCCCTCCACTTT
TRBD1	once	TRBV6-6	TRBJ2-7	CASSYFSDREGYEQYF	TGTGCCAGCAGTTACTTTTCGGACAGGGAAGGCTACGAGCAGTACTTC
TRBD2	.	TRBV12-3/TRBV12-4	TRBJ2-7	CASSRSGTYEQYF	TGTGCCAGCAGTCGTAGCGGGACCTACGAGCAGTACTTC
.	.	TRBV5-5	TRBJ2-4	CASSSQTLAKNIQYF	TGTGCCAGCAGCTCACAGACACTAGCCAAAAACATTCAGTACTTC